The 6 T cell receptor beta chains listed next were all sequenced from one sample in a study of CD8 T cells in ankylosing spondylitis. Regarding the study as a whole: Blood of patients with ankylosing spondylitis appeared to be characterized by a TCR beta motif of several highly homologous variants.

Antigen specificity for these receptors is unknown. From the 5' RACE reads, TCRdb called clonotypes with MiXCR, one entry per CDR3 protein. The table includes about 460,000 distinct CDR3 sequences, approximately 5% detected once. Material: blood, either unsorted or a sorted T cell fraction (not recorded which). These receptors all come from a male donor with ankylosing spondylitis.

This clonotype was found many times. This chain uses TRBV29-1 with TRBJ1-1; 9 nucleotides line up with TRBD1. V dropped 7 bases and J dropped 0; count of bases not matched to a gene: 3. The CDR3 runs to 13 residues. CDR1 and CDR2 from the germline V gene are SQVTM and ANQGSEA. CDR3 nucleotides: TGCAGCGCCTGGACAGGGGTGAACACTGAAGCTTTCTTT. Translated, it gives CSAWTGVNTEAFF.

This clonotype was picked up many times. The rearrangement links TRBV4-3 to TRBJ2-7; 7 bases are shared with TRBD2. J lost 2 bases, V lost 0 bases, and 7 bases had no gene match. The V gene's germline CDR1 is LGHNA and CDR2 YSLEER. The CDR3 loop spans 16 amino acids. CDR3 DNA: TGCGCCAGCAGCCAAGATTTTGAGGGAGGGCCCTACGAGCAGTACTTC. Translation gives CASSQDFEGGPYEQYF.

At least ten counts were recorded for this clonotype. This rearrangement joins TRBV20-1 to TRBJ2-1; no clear D. This CDR3 has 17 amino acids. CDR1 is DFQATT, CDR2 SNEGSKA, per germline (reference sequence). V was cut by 2 bases and J by 0 bases, with 17 bases left in between. The DNA for the CDR3 is TGCAGTGCTAGAAGTTTTGGACGGATACCCTCCTACAATGAGCAGTTCTTC. It codes for CSARSFGRIPSYNEQFF.

This clonotype was detected ten times or more. V is TRBV27 and J is TRBJ2-7; D not certain. Trimming left V 5 bases short and J 0 bases short, with 23 bases between. CDR1 is MNHEY, CDR2 SMNVEV, per germline (reference sequence). This CDR3 region has 18 residues. The CDR3 bases are TGTGCCAGCAGTCCTTGGACGGAATACCCTCCCCGCTCCTACGAGCAGTACTTC. Encoded protein: CASSPWTEYPPRSYEQYF.

Many counts were recorded for this clonotype. J is TRBJ2-5 and V is TRBV3-1; D not certain. Trimming shortened V by 0 bases and J by 7 bases, and 12 bases separated the two germline ends. Germline V gives CDR1 LGHDT, CDR2 YNNKEL (reference sequence). The CDR3 contains 14 residues. The CDR3 DNA is TGTGCCAGCAGCCAAGATCGGTACGAGCGGACCCAGTACTTC. Amino acid sequence: CASSQDRYERTQYF.

This clonotype was observed many times. The V gene is TRBV7-2, the J gene TRBJ1-6; possible D gene TRBD1, 5 bases. Trimming left V 5 bases short and J 9 bases short, with 14 bases between. The CDR3 covers 14 residues. Germline V CDR1 and CDR2: SGHTA, FQGNSA. CDR3 nucleotide sequence: TGTGCCAGCAGCGGGGGAGGGTGGGGTTCACCCCTCCACTTT. Residues: CASSGGGWGSPLHF.